This TCR beta chain was found in a study of cytomegalovirus exposure and HLA in healthy donors. Each donor's status was that of a healthy bone marrow donor. The PCR ran on 60 Vbeta and 13 Jbeta primers. Method: immunoSEQ multiplex PCR; TCRdb's copy keeps in-frame clones and lacks some. The table includes roughly 120,000 clones, around 70% detected once. In regard to this clone: The antigen is undetermined.

Findings of the study overall: It was reported that the classifier diagnosed cytomegalovirus status with high specificity and sensitivity in both the original and validation cohorts. Cytomegalovirus-associated status was assigned to roughly 160 TCR beta chains. Later analysis identified a missense DCLRE1C variant that was linked to TCR beta V- and J-gene trimming.

The material sequenced was PBMCs. This TCR was recovered from a woman in her sixties or seventies in good health and CMV-seropositive.

The CDR3 DNA sequence: TGTGCCAGCAGCTTAACTAGCGGGCGGACAGATACGCAGTATTTT. Protein product: CASSLTSGRTDTQYF. The chain links TRBV7-3 to TRBJ2-3; 7 bases are a match to TRBD2. Unmatched junction bases numbered 3, after V lost 0 bases and J lost 3 bases. The CDR3 runs 15 residues. Germline V gene sequence: CDR1 SGHTA, CDR2 FQGTGA.